This T cell receptor beta chain derives from a study of T-cell reconstitution after alpha-beta-depleted transplantation in children. The study's findings and limits: Once a year had passed after transplant, T-cell counts and diversity came mostly from newly produced T cells. High day-60 TCRbeta diversity in some patients came from surviving recipient T cells and thymic progenitors. About two months after transplant, alpha-beta T cells reportedly came from several hundred expanded graft clones.

With respect to this clonotype: What it binds is unknown.

The CDR3 contains 13 residues. CDR1 is MDHEN, CDR2 SYDVKM, per germline. Trimming shortened V by 10 bases and J by 2 bases, and 15 bases separated the two germline ends. This sample's TCRbeta library carried unique molecular identifier barcodes. TCRdb ran MiXCR on the PCR reads and lists one entry per CDR3 protein. Of about 640,000 distinct CDR3 sequences in the sample, 10% to 15% are singletons; the top ten hold over 2%. This chain uses TRBV28 with TRBJ2-7, with D perhaps TRBD1 or TRBD2 (6 bases each). This receptor was taken from a male patient younger than 18 who had a stem cell transplant for acute myeloid leukemia, so the T cells may come from the graft donor. The material sequenced was PBMCs, mostly from graft donor cells, taken 360 days after TCRalphabeta/CD19-depleted stem cell transplant. CDR3 bases: TGTGCCATCCTGGGCGGGACAACCTACGAGCAGTACTTC. Its protein is CAILGGTTYEQYF.